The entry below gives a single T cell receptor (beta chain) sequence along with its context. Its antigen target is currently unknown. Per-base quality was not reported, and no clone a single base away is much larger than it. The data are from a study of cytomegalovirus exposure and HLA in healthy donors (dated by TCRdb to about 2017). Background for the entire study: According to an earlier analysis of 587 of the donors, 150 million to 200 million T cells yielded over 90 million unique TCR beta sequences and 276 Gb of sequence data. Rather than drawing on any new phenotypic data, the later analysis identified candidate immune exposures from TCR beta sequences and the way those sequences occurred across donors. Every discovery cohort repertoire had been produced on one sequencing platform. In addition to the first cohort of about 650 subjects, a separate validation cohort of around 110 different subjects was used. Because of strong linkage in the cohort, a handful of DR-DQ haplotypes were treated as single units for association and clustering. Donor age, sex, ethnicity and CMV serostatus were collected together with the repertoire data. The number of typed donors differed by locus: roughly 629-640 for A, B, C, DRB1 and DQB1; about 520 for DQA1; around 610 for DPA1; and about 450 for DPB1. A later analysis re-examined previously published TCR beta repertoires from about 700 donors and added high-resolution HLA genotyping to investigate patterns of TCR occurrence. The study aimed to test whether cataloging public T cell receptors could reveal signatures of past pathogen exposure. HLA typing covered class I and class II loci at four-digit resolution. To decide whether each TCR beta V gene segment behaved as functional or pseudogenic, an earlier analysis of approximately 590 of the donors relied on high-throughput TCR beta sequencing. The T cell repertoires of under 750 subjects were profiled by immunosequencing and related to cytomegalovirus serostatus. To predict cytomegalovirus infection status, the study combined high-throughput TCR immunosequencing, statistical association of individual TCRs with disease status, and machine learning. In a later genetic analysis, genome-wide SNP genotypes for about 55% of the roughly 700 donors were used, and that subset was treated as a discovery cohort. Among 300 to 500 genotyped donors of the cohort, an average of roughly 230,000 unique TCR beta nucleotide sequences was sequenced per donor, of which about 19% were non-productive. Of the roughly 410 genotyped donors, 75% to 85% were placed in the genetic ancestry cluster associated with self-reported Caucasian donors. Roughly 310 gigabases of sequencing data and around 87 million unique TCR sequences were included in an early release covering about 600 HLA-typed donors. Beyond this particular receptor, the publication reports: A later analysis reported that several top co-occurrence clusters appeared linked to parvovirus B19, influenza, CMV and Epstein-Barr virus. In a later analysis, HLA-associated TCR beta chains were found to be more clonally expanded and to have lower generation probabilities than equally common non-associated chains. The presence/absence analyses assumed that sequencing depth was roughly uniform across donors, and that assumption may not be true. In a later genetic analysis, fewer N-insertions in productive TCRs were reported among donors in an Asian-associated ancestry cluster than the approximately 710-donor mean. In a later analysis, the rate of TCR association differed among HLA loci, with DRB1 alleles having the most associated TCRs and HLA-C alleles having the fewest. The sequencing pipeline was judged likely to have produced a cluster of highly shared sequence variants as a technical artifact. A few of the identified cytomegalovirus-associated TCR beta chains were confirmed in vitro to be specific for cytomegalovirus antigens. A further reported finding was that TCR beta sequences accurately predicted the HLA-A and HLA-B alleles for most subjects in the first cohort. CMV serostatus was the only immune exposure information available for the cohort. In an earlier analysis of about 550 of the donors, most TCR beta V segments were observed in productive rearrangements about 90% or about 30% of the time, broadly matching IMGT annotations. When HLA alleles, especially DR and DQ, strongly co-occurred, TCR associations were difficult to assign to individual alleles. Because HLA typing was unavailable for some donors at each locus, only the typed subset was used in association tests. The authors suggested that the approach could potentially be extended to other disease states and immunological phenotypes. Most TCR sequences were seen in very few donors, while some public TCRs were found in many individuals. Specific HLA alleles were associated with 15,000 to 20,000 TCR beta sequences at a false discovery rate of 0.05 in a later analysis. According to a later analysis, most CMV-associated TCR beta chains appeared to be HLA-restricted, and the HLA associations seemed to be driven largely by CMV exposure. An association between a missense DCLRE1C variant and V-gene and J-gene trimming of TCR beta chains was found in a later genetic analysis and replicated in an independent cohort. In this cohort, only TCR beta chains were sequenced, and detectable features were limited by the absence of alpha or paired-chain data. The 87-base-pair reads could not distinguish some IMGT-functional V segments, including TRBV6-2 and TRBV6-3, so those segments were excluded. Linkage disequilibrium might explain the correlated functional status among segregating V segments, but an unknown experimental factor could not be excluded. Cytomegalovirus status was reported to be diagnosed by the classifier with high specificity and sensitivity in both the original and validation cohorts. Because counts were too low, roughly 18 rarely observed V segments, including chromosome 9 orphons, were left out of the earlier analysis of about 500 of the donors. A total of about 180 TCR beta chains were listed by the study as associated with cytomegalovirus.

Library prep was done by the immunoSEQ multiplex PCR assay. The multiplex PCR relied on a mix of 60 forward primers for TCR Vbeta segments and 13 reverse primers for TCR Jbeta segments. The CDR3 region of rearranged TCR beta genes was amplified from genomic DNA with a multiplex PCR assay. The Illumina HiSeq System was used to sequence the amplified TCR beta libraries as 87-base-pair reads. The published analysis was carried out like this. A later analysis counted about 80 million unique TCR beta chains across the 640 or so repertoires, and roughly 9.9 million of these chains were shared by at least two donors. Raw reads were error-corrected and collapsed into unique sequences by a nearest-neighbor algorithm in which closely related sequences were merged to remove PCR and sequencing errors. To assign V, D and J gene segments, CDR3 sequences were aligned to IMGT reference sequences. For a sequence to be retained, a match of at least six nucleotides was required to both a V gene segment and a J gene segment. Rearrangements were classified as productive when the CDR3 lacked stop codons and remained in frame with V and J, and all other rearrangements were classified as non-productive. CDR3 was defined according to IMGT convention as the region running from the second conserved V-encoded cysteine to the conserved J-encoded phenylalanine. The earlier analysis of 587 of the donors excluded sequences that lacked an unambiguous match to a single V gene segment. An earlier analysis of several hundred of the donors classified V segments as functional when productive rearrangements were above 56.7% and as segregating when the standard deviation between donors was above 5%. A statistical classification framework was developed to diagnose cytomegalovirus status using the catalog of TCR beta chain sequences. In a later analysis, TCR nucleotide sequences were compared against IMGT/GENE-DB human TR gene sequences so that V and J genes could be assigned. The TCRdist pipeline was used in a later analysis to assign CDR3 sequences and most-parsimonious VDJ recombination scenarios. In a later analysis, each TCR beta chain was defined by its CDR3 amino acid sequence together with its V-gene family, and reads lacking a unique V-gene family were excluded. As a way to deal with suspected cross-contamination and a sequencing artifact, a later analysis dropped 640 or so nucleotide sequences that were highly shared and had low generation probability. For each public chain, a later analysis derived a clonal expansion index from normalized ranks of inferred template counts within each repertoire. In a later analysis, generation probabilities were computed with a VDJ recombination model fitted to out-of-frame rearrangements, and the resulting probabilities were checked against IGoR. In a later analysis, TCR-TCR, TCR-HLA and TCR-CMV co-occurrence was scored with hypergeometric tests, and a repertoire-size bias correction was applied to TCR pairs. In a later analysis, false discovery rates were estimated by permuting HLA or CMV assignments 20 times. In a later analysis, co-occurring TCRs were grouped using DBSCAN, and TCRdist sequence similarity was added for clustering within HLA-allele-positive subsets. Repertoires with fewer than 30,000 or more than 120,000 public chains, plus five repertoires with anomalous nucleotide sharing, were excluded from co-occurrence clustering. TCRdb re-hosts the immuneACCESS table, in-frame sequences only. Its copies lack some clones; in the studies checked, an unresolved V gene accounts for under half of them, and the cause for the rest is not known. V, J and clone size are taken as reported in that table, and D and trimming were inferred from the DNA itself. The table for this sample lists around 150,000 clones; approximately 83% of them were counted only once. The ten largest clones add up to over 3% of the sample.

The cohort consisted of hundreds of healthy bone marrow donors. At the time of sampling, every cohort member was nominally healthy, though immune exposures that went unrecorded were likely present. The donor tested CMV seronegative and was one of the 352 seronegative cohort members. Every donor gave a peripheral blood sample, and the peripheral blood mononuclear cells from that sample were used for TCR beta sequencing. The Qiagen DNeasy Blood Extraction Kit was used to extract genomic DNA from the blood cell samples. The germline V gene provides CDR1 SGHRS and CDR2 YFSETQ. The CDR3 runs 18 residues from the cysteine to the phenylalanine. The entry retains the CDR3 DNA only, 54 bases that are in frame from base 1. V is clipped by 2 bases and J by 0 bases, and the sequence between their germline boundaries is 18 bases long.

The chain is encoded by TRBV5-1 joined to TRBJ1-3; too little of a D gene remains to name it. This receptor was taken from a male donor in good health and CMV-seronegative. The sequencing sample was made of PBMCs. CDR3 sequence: CASSFVAGGEASGNTIYF. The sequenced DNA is TGCGCCAGCAGCTTTGTGGCAGGCGGGGAAGCCTCTGGAAACACCATATATTTT.